The 31 T cell receptor beta chains in this list originate from one sample, sequenced in a study of tumor and adjacent non-tumor tissue in lung cancer. TCRbeta libraries were built with three rounds of nested PCR, modified from ARM-PCR. MiXCR was run by TCRdb on the multiplex PCR reads, yielding one entry per CDR3 protein. Of about 200,000 distinct CDR3 sequences listed, 70% to 75% are singletons. No cell sorting was done before RNA was extracted from the tissue. Sequenced input: lung tumor tissue. The origin of the receptors is a man in his fifties or sixties with non-small cell lung cancer.

Concerning this clonotype: The germline gene is not matched at one end of the junction; a read error may be the cause. V usage is TRBV6-5 and J usage is TRBJ2-7; D remains unclear. The end of the DNA fits TRBJ2-1 better, so the J call may be wrong. Germline values: CDR1 MNHEY, CDR2 SVGAGI. The CDR3 covers 16 residues. CDR3 in DNA: TGTGCTAGCAGTTTGAATCCCTTCGGCTCATCATACGAGCAGTTCTTC. Residues: CASSLNPFGSSYEQFF.

Note on this clonotype: A much larger clone lies a single base off, so this may be a read error. The V gene is TRBV29-1, the J gene TRBJ2-7, with D perhaps TRBD1 or TRBD2 (6 bases each). This CDR3 is built from 12 residues. The germline gives CDR1 SQVTM, CDR2 ANQGSEA. The CDR3 loop is CSVGFGGYEHYF. The CDR3 DNA reads TGCAGCGTTGGATTCGGGGGCTACGAGCACTACTTC.

This clonotype was detected only once. A junction end diverges from the germline sequence, so it may reflect a read error. The V call is TRBV13, the J call TRBJ1-1, with 7 bases matching TRBD1. The CDR3 extends over 13 amino acids. Per germline, CDR1 PRHDT and CDR2 FYEKMQ (reference sequence). DNA of the CDR3: TGTGCCAGCAGCCGCGACAGGGACACAGAAGCTTGCTTT. This translates into CASSRDRDTEACF.

This clonotype was found a few times. Being one base from a much bigger clone, this may be a read error. The chain employs TRBV20-1 and TRBJ2-3; D unclear. The CDR3 spans 10 residues. Germline loops: CDR1 DFQATT, CDR2 SNEGSKA (reference sequence). The germline V and J ends were trimmed by 6 bases and 11 bases, with 12 bases remaining between them. CDR3 sequence (DNA): TGCAGTGCCCTATTCCATATGCAGTATTTT. Encoded protein: CSALFHMQYF.

This clonotype was found a few times. This may be a read error: a much more frequent sequence differs by one nucleotide. The CDR3 nucleotides read TGTGCCAGCAGTTACGGGCAGGGTCAGCAGTTTTTT. This gives the protein CASSYGQGQQFF. The rearrangement uses TRBV6-6 and TRBJ2-2, with D possibly being TRBD1 (5 bases). The CDR3 extends over 12 amino acids. Germline CDR1 MNHNY, CDR2 SVGAGI (reference sequence). V was cut by 2 bases and J by 16 bases, with 14 bases left in between.

V usage is TRBV20-1 and J usage is TRBJ1-5, with 9 bases aligning to TRBD1. The germline V gene encodes CDR1 DFQATT and CDR2 SNEGSKA (reference sequence). V was clipped by 4 bases and J by 8 bases; unmatched bases: 6. CDR3 length: 13 residues. CDR3 DNA sequence: TGCAGTGCTAAAGGGACAGGGTTTGAGCCCCAGCATTTT. Its translation: CSAKGTGFEPQHF.

Concerning this clonotype itself: A read error may explain this, as a much larger clone is one base away. J is TRBJ1-1 and V is TRBV12-3 or TRBV12-4, with D unresolved. V was shortened by 4 bases and J by 1 base, with 10 bases between the two germline ends. This CDR3 spans 14 amino acids. The CDR3, as DNA: TGTGCCAGCAGTTACGATGCGGAGAACACTGAAGCTTTCTTT. Amino acids: CASSYDAENTEAFF.

CDR3 sequence (DNA): TGTGCCAGCAGTTCAACGACAGCCCGCGTATTTCAGAACAAAATCTCTGGGGCCAACGTCCTGACTTTC. Protein: CASSSTTARVFQNKISGANVLTF. The chain combines TRBV6-2 or TRBV6-3 with TRBJ2-6, with D possibly TRBD1 on 5 matching bases. The CDR3 has 23 residues. Trimming took off 4 bases at V and 0 bases at J, with 31 bases between the two ends. Germline lookup yields CDR1 MNHEY and CDR2 SVGEGT.

About this clonotype: A much larger clone differs from this one at a single base, so this may be a read error. J is TRBJ1-2 and V is TRBV20-1; D perhaps matches TRBD1 (5 bases). Germline loops: CDR1 DFQATT, CDR2 SNEGSKA (reference sequence). The CDR3 sequence is 14 residues long. The V end lost 6 bases, the J end lost 0 bases, and 14 bases lay between the germline ends. In DNA form, the CDR3 reads TGCAGTGCCCCTCCGGGGGAACCTAACTATGGCTACACCTTC. Residues: CSAPPGEPNYGYTF.

Notes on this clonotype: A clone one base away is much larger, so this may be a read error. The chain is built from TRBV6-2 or TRBV6-3 and TRBJ1-5; 8 positions agree with TRBD1. Trimming at V came to 6 bases and at J to 11 bases, leaving 12 bases not matched to a gene. The CDR3 contains 14 residues. Looked up from germline, CDR1 is MNHEY and CDR2 is SVGEGT. The chain's CDR3 is CASRGVGQESTQHF. CDR3 nucleotide sequence: TGTGCCAGCAGAGGGGTGGGACAGGAATCAACCCAGCATTTT.

The sample holds one count of this clonotype. The junction departs from the called germline gene at one end, perhaps through a read error. The chain recombines TRBV6-2 or TRBV6-3 with TRBJ2-1; TRBD2 matches 15 bases. The CDR3 runs to 15 residues. The germline V gene encodes CDR1 MNHEY and CDR2 SVGEGT. CDR3 sequence: CASSGTSGRYNEQLF. The DNA of the CDR3 is TGTGCCAGCAGCGGGACTAGCGGGAGGTACAATGAGCAGCTCTTC.

This clonotype came up a few times. This chain uses TRBV20-1 with TRBJ2-3; no clear D gene. CDR1 and CDR2 from the germline V gene are DFQATT and SNEGSKA (reference sequence). Trimming took 0 bases from V and 8 from J, leaving 18 bases between them. This CDR3 region has 15 residues. Here the CDR3 reads CSARDSSTTLGTQYF. The CDR3, as DNA: TGCAGTGCTAGAGATTCCTCTACAACCCTGGGTACGCAGTATTTT.

Comments on this clonotype: A much larger clonotype is one base distant, so this may be a read error. The chain uses TRBV7-8 and TRBJ1-3, with a possible D match to TRBD1 (5 bases). CDR1 is SGHVS, CDR2 FQNEAQ, per germline. Trimming left V 4 bases short and J 2 bases short, with 15 bases between. The CDR3 covers 16 residues. Here the CDR3 DNA reads TGTGCCAGCAGCTCGGCCCGACAGTACCCTGGAAACACCATATATTTT. This translates into CASSSARQYPGNTIYF.

Here the CDR3 reads CASSQVAGLITGELFF. In DNA, the CDR3 is TGTGCCAGCAGCCAAGTGGCGGGACTGATCACCGGGGAGCTGTTTTTT. J is TRBJ2-2 and V is TRBV4-2; D may be TRBD2 (6 bases). In germline, CDR1 is LGHNA, CDR2 YNFKEQ. Trimming took off 1 base at V and 4 bases at J, with 13 bases between the two ends. CDR3 length: 16 amino acids.

Concerning this clonotype itself: A much larger clone lies a single base off, so this may be a read error. The chain links TRBV6-5 to TRBJ1-3, with TRBD1 identical over 8 bases. This CDR3 has 14 residues. Germline CDR1 MNHEY, CDR2 SVGAGI. V trimming: 10 bases; J trimming: 3 bases; junction bases outside the gene matches: 8. The CDR3: CATQDREFGNTIYF. The CDR3, as DNA: TGTGCCACCCAGGACAGGGAATTTGGAAACACCATATATTTT.

To note about this clonotype: One end of the junction is discordant with germline, which a read error may explain. This chain connects TRBV10-2 to TRBJ2-1, with D uncertain. The CDR3 consists of 13 residues. Germline loops: CDR1 WSHSY, CDR2 SAAADI. The CDR3 here is CASKGEFYKEQFF. The CDR3 DNA reads TGCGCCAGCAAAGGCGAATTTTACAAGGAGCAGTTCTTC.

A remark on this clonotype: This may come from a read error, since a much larger clone is one base off. The chain joins TRBV6-1 to TRBJ1-1; D not resolved. Trimming pared 4 bases from V and 2 bases from J, leaving 8 bases between. This CDR3 is 13 amino acids long. Germline V lookup: CDR1 MNHNS, CDR2 SASEGT. This CDR3 reads CASSGLDNTEAFF. In DNA, the CDR3 is TGTGCCAGCAGTGGACTGGACAACACTGAAGCTTTCTTT.

The chain couples TRBV28 to TRBJ1-2, with D perhaps matching TRBD1 (6 bases). V was trimmed by 3 bases and J by 4 bases, leaving 9 bases between them. The CDR3 has 13 amino acids. Germline lookup yields CDR1 MDHEN and CDR2 SYDVKM. The CDR3 DNA is TGTGCCAGCAGTTTGCAGGGGCGCTATGGCTACACCTTC. Translated: CASSLQGRYGYTF.

This clonotype was seen repeatedly, ten times or more. V usage is TRBV6-1 and J usage is TRBJ2-5; either TRBD1 or TRBD2 may fit D (5 bases each). This CDR3 comprises 14 residues. Per the germline V gene, CDR1 is MNHNS and CDR2 is SASEGT. With 6 bases removed from V and 5 bases from J, the gap between germline ends came to 16 bases. The CDR3 DNA sequence: TGTGCCAGCAGGTCGGGGCTCTCTGCCGAGACCCAGTACTTC. This encodes CASRSGLSAETQYF.

Points on this clonotype: A much larger clone lies one base from this, so it may be a read error. In this CDR3 the conserved last residue, phenylalanine or tryptophan, is missing, so a read error is likely. CDR3: CSARGGSSNQPQHL. In DNA, the CDR3 is TGCAGTGCTAGAGGTGGGAGTAGCAATCAGCCCCAGCATCTT. The chain links TRBV20-1 to TRBJ1-5; D remains ambiguous. Germline V lookup: CDR1 DFQATT, CDR2 SNEGSKA (reference sequence). The CDR3 is made up of 14 amino acids. Trimming removed 1 base at V and 0 bases at J, with 7 bases between.

The table lists this clonotype with many counts. This sequence joins TRBV6-6 and TRBJ1-1, with D uncertain. This CDR3 has 12 amino acids. CDR1 and CDR2 from the germline V gene are MNHNY and SVGAGI (reference sequence). Trimming removed 5 bases at V and 3 bases at J, with 7 bases between. The CDR3 here is CASSNWDTEAFF. CDR3 sequence (DNA): TGTGCCAGCAGTAATTGGGACACTGAAGCTTTCTTT.

This clonotype was found once. One base away lies a much larger clone, so this may be a sequencing read error. This chain links TRBV6-5 with TRBJ1-2, with 7 bases that match TRBD1. This CDR3 is built from 13 residues. Germline CDR1 reads MNHEY; CDR2 reads SVGAGI. Losses at the gene ends were 10 bases for V and 7 bases for J; bases not matched to a gene: 12. In DNA, the CDR3 is TGTGCCACCAGAGACAGGGCTTTCCGTGGCTACACCTTC. Its protein is CATRDRAFRGYTF.

Worth noting for this clonotype: At one end, the junction sequence differs from germline, possibly due to a read error. The chain joins TRBV10-1 to TRBJ2-7, with TRBD1 matching over 8 bases. The germline V gene encodes CDR1 WNHNN and CDR2 SYGVQD (reference sequence). The CDR3 loop spans 13 amino acids. DNA for the CDR3: TGCGCCAGCAGGGGACAGGAGGCATACGATCAGTACTTC. Protein: CASRGQEAYDQYF.

To note about this clonotype: This CDR3 is missing its conserved last phenylalanine or tryptophan, likely due to a read error. The rearrangement uses TRBV28 and TRBJ1-1; D remains unclear. The CDR3 is 15 amino acids. Germline V gene sequence: CDR1 MDHEN, CDR2 SYDVKM. V was clipped by 10 bases and J by 3 bases, with 21 bases between them. The CDR3 sequence is CATRPRGMRDTEAFL. The CDR3 DNA reads TGTGCCACCAGGCCCCGGGGAATGCGAGACACTGAAGCTTTCCTT.

In the case of this clonotype: A single base separates this from a much larger clone, so it may be a read error. The V gene is TRBV20-1, the J gene TRBJ2-1; TRBD2 aligns across 10 bases. Germline V lookup: CDR1 DFQATT, CDR2 SNEGSKA (reference sequence). The CDR3 runs to 15 residues. CDR3 sequence (DNA): TGCAGAGCTCCTCTAGCGGGAGCGGAGTACAATGAGCAGTTCTTC. The encoded protein is CRAPLAGAEYNEQFF.

In its sample, this clonotype was seen many times. The CDR3 coding sequence is TGTGCCAGCAGCCGCACAGCGCAAGAGACCCAGTACTTC. It specifies CASSRTAQETQYF. This chain joins TRBV6-6 and TRBJ2-5, with D unresolved. Germline V gene data show CDR1 as MNHNY and CDR2 as SVGAGI (reference sequence). This CDR3 region has 13 residues. V dropped 6 bases and J dropped 2 bases, with 10 bases sitting between them.

Regarding this clonotype: The conserved closing phenylalanine or tryptophan is absent in this CDR3, likely reflecting a read error. The chain is built from TRBV20-1 and TRBJ2-1, with 9 bases that match TRBD2. The CDR3 extends over 16 amino acids. Germline assignment: CDR1 DFQATT and CDR2 SNEGSKA (reference sequence). The CDR3 sequence is CSARDTSGPRYSEQFS. The CDR3 DNA reads as TGCAGTGCTAGAGACACTAGCGGGCCCCGTTACAGTGAGCAGTTCTCC.

About this clonotype itself: A much more abundant neighbour one base away suggests this may be a read error. J is TRBJ2-6 and V is TRBV7-3, with D hard to call. This CDR3 is built from 16 residues. V shed 5 bases and J shed 1 base, with 12 bases lying between them. CDR1 is SGHTA and CDR2 is FQGTGA in the germline V gene. DNA of the CDR3: TGTGCCAGCAGCCCCAACGTAGAGTCTGGGGCCAACGTCCTGACTTTC. It translates to CASSPNVESGANVLTF.

This clonotype was observed once. A much larger clone differs by one base, so this may be a read error. This chain connects TRBV20-1 to TRBJ1-3; D not resolved. V lost 1 base to trimming and J lost 0 bases, with 10 bases between them. The length of the CDR3 is 15 residues. Germline CDR1 reads DFQATT; CDR2 reads SNEGSKA (reference sequence). CDR3 nucleotides: TGCAGTGCTAGAGCTGGGTCAGGCTCTGGAAACACCATATATTTT. This sequence encodes CSARAGSGSGNTIYF.

This clonotype was detected a few times. The genes are TRBV6-1 and TRBJ2-5, with D uncertain. The CDR3 is made up of 14 amino acids. Trimming cost V 1 base and J 4 bases, with 10 bases left between them. Germline-derived CDR1 and CDR2 are MNHNS and SASEGT. The CDR3 DNA follows: TGTGCCAGCAGTGAAGTCCAGAGACCAGAGACCCAGTACTTC. It yields the protein CASSEVQRPETQYF.

The chain uses TRBV12-3 or TRBV12-4 and TRBJ2-1, with 7 bases aligning to TRBD2. The length of the CDR3 is 12 residues. V was clipped by 7 bases and J by 4 bases; unmatched bases: 1. The CDR3 sequence is CASMGGYNEQFF. The CDR3 DNA reads TGTGCCAGCATGGGGGGGTACAATGAGCAGTTCTTC.